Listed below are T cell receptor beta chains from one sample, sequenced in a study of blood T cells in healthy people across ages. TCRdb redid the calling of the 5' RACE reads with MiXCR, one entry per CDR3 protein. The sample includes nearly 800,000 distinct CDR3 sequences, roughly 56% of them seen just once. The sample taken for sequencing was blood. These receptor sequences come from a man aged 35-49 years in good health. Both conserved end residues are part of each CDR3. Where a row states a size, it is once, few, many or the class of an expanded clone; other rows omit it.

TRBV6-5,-,CASSYGVGNYGYTF
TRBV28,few,CASSHNRVTNEQYF
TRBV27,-,CASSPRASNQPQHF
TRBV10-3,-,CAISESSLIRDTQYF
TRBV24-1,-,CATSDPEGGDWGRDEQYF
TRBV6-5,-,CASTITRQGTGELFF
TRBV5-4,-,CASSRLLGDGGEQYF
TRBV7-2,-,CASSATASYEQYF
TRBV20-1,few,CSAQRVVGAGEQYF
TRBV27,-,CASSLSNRGHDYGYTF
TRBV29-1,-,CSGTGGGEAFF
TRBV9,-,CASSVEGRAGSAYEQYF
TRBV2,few,CASSESGDTQYF
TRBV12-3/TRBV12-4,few,CASSLGVGEQFF
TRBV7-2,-,CASSLVGGGVYQETQYF
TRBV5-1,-,CASSSGLAGSNEQYF
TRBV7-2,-,CASSPTGALGYTF
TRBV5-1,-,CASSIKDSPLHF
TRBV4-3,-,CASSQENRVMVTDTQYF
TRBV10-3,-,CAISEIAGGSLNEQFF
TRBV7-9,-,CASSLGEANYGYTF
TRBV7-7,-,CASTPIRESYNEQFF
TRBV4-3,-,CASSQAAALQGAGWDEQFF
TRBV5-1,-,CASTEHGNYGYTF
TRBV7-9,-,CASSLGDSYGYTF
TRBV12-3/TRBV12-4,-,CASSGTPLTTYEQYF
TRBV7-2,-,CASSLGQVGTDTQYF
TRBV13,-,CASSLEQTYEQYF
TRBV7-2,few,CASSLSRSQETQYF
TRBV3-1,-,CASSQGIAGGPETQYF
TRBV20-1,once,CSASAYRTEAFF
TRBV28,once,CASSLAGHYEQYF
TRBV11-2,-,CASSLEPTSGHTDTQYF
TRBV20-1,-,CSAPGQVETQYF
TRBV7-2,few,CASSQQPTSGGSYNEQFF
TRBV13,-,CASSLRDRGRLAEAFF
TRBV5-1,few,CASSGGIGGPTEAFF
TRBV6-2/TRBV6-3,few,CASSYPGQDFYGYTF
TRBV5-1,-,CASSSRDSDFYGYTF
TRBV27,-,CASSFVGRRETQYF
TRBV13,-,CASNENHGLAGGHPYRETQYF